This T cell receptor (beta chain) comes out of a study of regulatory T cells in long-lasting Graves disease. Study-wide findings and caveats: Favored gene segments in persistent disease were TRBV28, TRBJ1-2 and TRBJ2-5. Persistent Graves' disease cases displayed lower TCR diversity than newly diagnosed ones.

Concerning this clonotype itself: Its antigen is unknown.

Germline V gene sequence: CDR1 GTSNPN, CDR2 SVGIG (reference sequence). J was trimmed by 1 base and V by 2 bases; bases with no gene match: 11. The CDR3 has 19 amino acids. Time point in this sample: persistent/refractory GD, antithyroid drugs over 5 years with positive TRAb. PBMCs provided the RNA from which the TCR library was made. CDR3 regions were amplified by Arm-PCR using iRepertoire HTBI primers to build TCR beta libraries. TCRdb fed the multiplex PCR reads into MiXCR, producing one record per CDR3 protein. The sample includes about 660,000 distinct CDR3 sequences, 25% to 30% of them seen just once.

The chain combines TRBV30 with TRBJ2-2; 12 bases are a match to TRBD2. This receptor was taken from a female donor with Graves disease. The starting material was peripheral blood mononuclear cells (PBMCs), obtained when the disease was refractory, from a patient treated with antithyroid drugs. CDR3 sequence (DNA): TGTGCCTGGAGTACGAGACTAGCGGGAGTTGGACTGAACACCGGGGAGCTGTTTTTT. This codes for CAWSTRLAGVGLNTGELFF.